This is a list of T cell receptor beta chains from one sample in a study of T cell responses to AZD1222 COVID-19 vaccine. TCRdb keeps only in-frame clones here, not all; method: immunoSEQ multiplex PCR. The repertoire has roughly 80,000 clones, approximately 87% of them found once; the top ten carry roughly 5.1%. The sequencing used peripheral blood, collected on day 0 of MenACWY control vaccination. The receptors were gathered from an adult in good health. CDR3s include the opening cysteine and the closing phenylalanine or tryptophan. Fields, in order: CDR3 length, J gene, V gene, CDR3 protein.

14 TRBJ1-6 TRBV2 CASMTDSINSPLHF
16 TRBJ2-7 TRBV5-1 CASSPDPGLSSYEQYF
13 TRBJ2-2 TRBV12-3/TRBV12-4 CASSSGQSGELFF
11 TRBJ2-7 TRBV10-3 CAISQDYEQYF
13 TRBJ2-7 TRBV20-1 CSASSGIGYEQYF
17 TRBJ2-5 TRBV4-3 CASSPGTSGSEVETQYF
16 TRBJ1-4 TRBV18 CASSWTDQSTNEKLFF
15 TRBJ1-2 TRBV4-3 CASSQDPTGARGYTF
15 TRBJ2-7 TRBV7-2 CASSLQAGESYEQYF
11 TRBJ2-5 TRBV18 CASSPGETQYF
16 TRBJ2-5 TRBV6-5 CASSYSMGAGPETQYF
17 TRBJ2-3 TRBV7-9 CASSLTQLGRGTDTQYF
16 TRBJ2-2 TRBV13 CASSLGDRGNTGELFF
14 TRBJ1-5 TRBV20-1 CSASEGFESQPQHF
13 TRBJ1-3 TRBV27 CASSNSAGNTIYF
16 TRBJ1-4 TRBV11-2 CASSPGTGEPNEKLFF
10 TRBJ2-7 TRBV5-1 CASSLDEQYF
15 TRBJ1-4 TRBV4-1 CASSPEDSGNEKLFF
15 TRBJ1-5 TRBV11-2 CASSLSEGAYQPQHF
13 TRBJ1-2 TRBV6-2/TRBV6-3 CASSTTVNYGYTF
15 TRBJ1-1 TRBV5-1 CASSLGGQGKTEAFF
15 TRBJ1-1 TRBV13 CASRSRGHLNTEAFF
15 TRBJ2-7 TRBV4-3 CASSLRLAGVYEQYF